The source of this TCR beta chain is a study of T cells in Graves' hyperthyroidism and ophthalmopathy. About the research overall: Peripheral blood was obtained at initial diagnosis, preceding any treatment.

The source of the PBMCs was 10 ml of fresh peripheral blood. Points on this clonotype: Antigen specificity is unknown.

RNA transcripts gave rise to amplified TCR beta CDR3 regions. Initially, a first-round RT-PCR of the TCR CDR3 employed the HTBI primer set. TCRdb reprocessed the multiplex PCR reads via MiXCR and lists one record per CDR3 protein. This sample has around 340,000 distinct CDR3 sequences; about 17% occur once, and the top ten carry almost 35%. Study findings and constraints: Blood also carried most thyroid clonotypes expanded above 0.001. From stable hyperthyroidism, ophthalmopathy was set apart by a 13 V-J model.

The V end lost 8 bases, the J end lost 2 bases, and 24 bases lay between the germline ends. CDR1 SEHNR and CDR2 FQNEAQ come from the germline V gene (reference sequence). This CDR3 has 18 amino acids. Input material: blood. The rearrangement joins TRBV7-9 to TRBJ2-2; D may match TRBD1 or TRBD2 (5 bases each). The clonotype originates from a woman in her 30s with Graves' hyperthyroidism that later progressed to Graves' ophthalmopathy. The CDR3 protein is CASARPRLGRTNTGELFF. The DNA of the CDR3 is TGTGCCAGCGCACGTCCGCGACTGGGACGGACTAACACCGGGGAGCTGTTTTTT.